This T cell receptor beta chain derives from a study of CD8 T cells in ankylosing spondylitis. Study outcomes and limitations: Disease-linked clones displayed a CD8+ phenotype and appeared relatively rarely in peripheral blood. Certain motif variants had earlier been reported in reactive arthritis synovial fluid and blood. Matched ankylosing spondylitis synovial fluid reportedly showed significant enrichment of disease-linked clones. A TCR beta motif made of fewer than ten highly homologous variants seemed typical of ankylosing spondylitis blood.

This clonotype turned up a few times. Its antigen is still unknown. Germline values: CDR1 SGDLS, CDR2 YYNGEE. V lost 6 bases to trimming and J lost 8 bases, with 12 bases between them. This CDR3 spans 12 amino acids. Via MiXCR, TCRdb re-called the 5' RACE reads, giving one row per CDR3 protein. The data hold 800,000 to 900,000 distinct CDR3 sequences, with around 11% observed a single time. The sample taken for sequencing was blood, either unsorted or a sorted T cell fraction (not recorded which). The receptor comes from a male donor with ankylosing spondylitis. The rearrangement links TRBV9 to TRBJ2-1, with D unclear. The CDR3 DNA reads TGTGCCAGCACCGGGTTCAGTTATGAGCAGTTCTTC. It translates to CASTGFSYEQFF.